This TCR beta chain was observed in a study of blood T cell repertoires in COVID-19. About the study: The United States, Italy and Spain supplied acute and convalescent COVID-19 samples. The analysed material was cDNA or gDNA that came from T cells, B-cell-depleted T cells, or PBMCs.

Germline V gene lookup returns CDR1 SNHLY and CDR2 FYNNEI. The CDR3 contains 15 residues. V was clipped by 6 bases and J by 5 bases; unmatched bases: 7. Authors' processing steps: Quantification of nucleated cells was approximated via reference gene primer amplification. Sequencing was performed with immunoSEQ multiplex PCR; in TCRdb, only in-frame clones are kept and a portion is missing. V and J calls plus clone size are reproduced from that table; the DNA served to infer D and trimming. The sample holds 60,000 to 75,000 clones, about four fifths seen once. This TCR was recovered from a woman of 80 years or more with acute or convalescent COVID-19. The sample comprised peripheral blood. The rearrangement links TRBV2 to TRBJ2-5, with TRBD1 identical over 12 bases. CDR3 coding DNA: TGTGCCAGCAGGTCCGGGACAGGGGGCGTGGAGACCCAGTACTTC. Translation: CASRSGTGGVETQYF.